A single sample is the source of the 9 T cell receptor beta chains below, sequenced in a study of blood T cells in healthy people across ages. A second PCR of about 6 to 11 cycles used a sample-barcoded 5' primer and a J-beta primer mix. MiXCR, run by TCRdb on the 5' RACE reads, gives a single entry per CDR3 protein. The sample holds about 970,000 distinct CDR3 sequences, 45% to 60% seen once. What was sequenced was blood. All receptors derive from a woman aged 55-69 years in good health.

This clonotype was seen ten or more times. CDR3 in amino acids: CSARRTSGRSYEQYF. Here the CDR3 DNA reads TGCAGCGCCCGCCGGACTAGCGGGCGCTCCTACGAGCAGTACTTC. The chain recombines TRBV29-1 with TRBJ2-7; 11 bases fit TRBD2. V shed 7 bases, J shed 0 bases, and the junction held 8 bases outside the gene matches. Germline V gene lookup returns CDR1 SQVTM and CDR2 ANQGSEA. CDR3 length: 15 amino acids.

The gene calls are TRBV20-1 and TRBJ2-7; TRBD2 matches at 13 bases. CDR1 is DFQATT, CDR2 SNEGSKA, per germline (reference sequence). V was pared by 5 bases and J by 2 bases, with 6 bases of the junction left unmatched. The CDR3 runs 15 residues. CDR3 protein: CSAEGTSGTTYEQYF. CDR3 nucleotides: TGCAGTGCTGAAGGGACTAGCGGGACAACCTACGAGCAGTACTTC.

This clonotype was seen only a few times. The genes are TRBV7-8 and TRBJ2-7; tentative D call: TRBD1 (5 bases). Germline V CDR1 and CDR2: SGHVS, FQNEAQ. The CDR3 totals 13 residues. V was clipped by 8 bases and J by 4 bases, with 15 bases between them. CDR3 residues: CASRRDREYEQYF. The CDR3 nucleotides read TGTGCCAGCCGCCGAGACAGAGAGTACGAGCAGTACTTC.

This clonotype was detected a few times. The chain couples TRBV20-1 to TRBJ2-7; 9 nucleotides line up with TRBD2. V trimming: 8 bases; J trimming: 7 bases; junction bases outside the gene matches: 9. The CDR3 contains 12 residues. Germline V gene lookup returns CDR1 DFQATT and CDR2 SNEGSKA (reference sequence). CDR3 DNA: TGCAGTCAGGGACTAGCCATTGGGGAGCAGTACTTC. It is translated as CSQGLAIGEQYF.

V is TRBV20-1 and J is TRBJ2-7; D gene ambiguous. The CDR3 consists of 14 residues. V gave up 1 base and J gave up 5 bases, with 15 bases separating them. Germline loops: CDR1 DFQATT, CDR2 SNEGSKA (reference sequence). For the CDR3, the DNA is TGCAGTGCTAGAGGAAGGGCCTCTTCGGACGAGCAGTACTTC. Protein product: CSARGRASSDEQYF.

The sample holds a few counts of this clonotype. CDR3 in amino acids: CASSQKFSGRISGYEQYF. CDR3 sequence (DNA): TGTGCCAGCAGCCAAAAGTTTAGCGGGAGGATCTCCGGCTACGAGCAGTACTTC. V and J are TRBV12-3 or TRBV12-4 and TRBJ2-7, with 10 bases identical to TRBD2. With 6 bases clipped from V and 3 bases from J, the junction kept 17 bases outside the gene matches. This CDR3 has 18 residues.

This chain links TRBV20-1 with TRBJ2-7; D uncertain. This CDR3 is built from 14 residues. Per germline, CDR1 DFQATT and CDR2 SNEGSKA (reference sequence). V was pared by 1 base and J by 2 bases, with 12 bases between. CDR3 sequence reads: CSARVGGGAYEQYF. As DNA, the CDR3 is TGCAGTGCTAGAGTGGGTGGCGGTGCCTACGAGCAGTACTTC.

V usage is TRBV7-9 and J usage is TRBJ2-1; D is undetermined. The length of the CDR3 is 14 residues. The V gene's germline CDR1 is SEHNR and CDR2 FQNEAQ (reference sequence). V lost 4 bases, J lost 3 bases, and 10 bases lay in between. DNA of the CDR3: TGTGCCAGCAGCTCATGGACGGACTACAATGAGCAGTTCTTC. Amino acid sequence: CASSSWTDYNEQFF.

The rearrangement links TRBV4-3 to TRBJ2-5, with 9 bases that match TRBD2. Germline V gene sequence: CDR1 LGHNA, CDR2 YSLEER. J was trimmed by 4 bases and V by 5 bases; bases with no gene match: 5. This CDR3 has 14 residues. In nucleotides, the CDR3 is TGCGCCAGCAGCGGACTAGCGATGGGAGAGACCCAGTACTTC. Its translation: CASSGLAMGETQYF.